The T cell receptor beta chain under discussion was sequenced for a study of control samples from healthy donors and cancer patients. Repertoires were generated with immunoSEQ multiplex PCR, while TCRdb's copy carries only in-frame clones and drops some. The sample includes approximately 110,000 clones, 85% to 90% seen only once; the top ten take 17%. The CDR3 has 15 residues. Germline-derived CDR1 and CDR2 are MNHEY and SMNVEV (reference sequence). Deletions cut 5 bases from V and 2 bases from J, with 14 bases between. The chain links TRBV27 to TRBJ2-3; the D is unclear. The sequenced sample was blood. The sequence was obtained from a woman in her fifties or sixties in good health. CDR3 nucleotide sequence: TGTGCCAGCAGTCCCCGCGGAGCCTTCACAGATACGCAGTATTTT. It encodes CASSPRGAFTDTQYF.